Following are 17 T cell receptor beta chains from one sample sequenced in a study of shared clonotypes between healthy human individuals. Libraries were prepared by immunoSEQ multiplex PCR; TCRdb keeps only in-frame clonotypes and omits some of them. The sample has 700,000 to 950,000 clones; approximately 97% are singletons. The naive CD8 population came from CD45RO-negative cells selected for CCR7, without terminally differentiated effector memory CD45RA+ cells. The specimen was naive CD8+ T cells sorted from blood. The receptors were gathered from a man aged 30 to 45 in good health.

J is TRBJ1-1 and V is TRBV2; TRBD1 matches at 9 bases. Looked up from germline, CDR1 is SNHLY and CDR2 is FYNNEI. CDR3 length: 20 amino acids. The V and J ends lost 4 bases and 4 bases, in that order; junction bases with no gene match: 22. The CDR3 loop reads CASSVGVRIQPGQGITEAFF. The DNA for the CDR3 is TGTGCCAGCAGTGTGGGCGTACGGATTCAACCGGGACAGGGTATCACTGAAGCTTTCTTT.

Details on this clone: Other DNA sequences from this sample encode an identical CDR3 as well. The chain has TRBV7-2 and TRBJ1-2; 7 bases map to TRBD1. V shed 3 bases and J 3 bases; nucleotides not matched to a gene: 4. Per germline, CDR1 SGHTA and CDR2 FQGNSA. This CDR3 is 14 amino acids long. In nucleotides, the CDR3 is TGTGCCAGCAGCTTCCCCGGGACAGACTATGGCTACACCTTC. The encoded protein is CASSFPGTDYGYTF. Variable domain in full (rest from reference TRBV7-2 and TRBJ1-2): GAGVSQSPSNKVTEKGKDVELRCDPISGHTALYWYRQSLGQGLEFLIYFQGNSAPDKSGLPSDRFSAERTGGSVSTLTIQRTQQEDSAVYLCASSFPGTDYGYTFGSGTRLTVV.

The chain joins TRBV7-9 to TRBJ1-2; D is perhaps TRBD1 (5 bases). The CDR3 has 16 amino acids. V dropped 4 bases and J dropped 4 bases, with 19 bases sitting between them. In germline, CDR1 is SEHNR, CDR2 FQNEAQ (reference sequence). Here the CDR3 DNA reads TGTGCCAGCAGCTCCTCAACTCGACAGATCTTCTATGGCTACACCTTC. Its protein is CASSSSTRQIFYGYTF.

This clone was counted only a few times. At the DNA level, this CDR3 is encoded by other sequences in the same sample as well. This chain links TRBV27 with TRBJ2-7; D gene unclear. Germline V gene data show CDR1 as MNHEY and CDR2 as SMNVEV (reference sequence). This CDR3 is 13 amino acids long. The ends were cut back, 2 bases at V and 2 bases at J, with 7 bases in the middle. The CDR3 protein is CASSLGRAYEQYF. The CDR3 nucleotides read TGTGCCAGCAGTTTAGGACGGGCCTACGAGCAGTACTTC.

The chain links TRBV7-2 to TRBJ1-2, with a possible D match to TRBD1 (6 bases). From germline, CDR1 is SGHTA and CDR2 FQGNSA. The CDR3 covers 17 residues. V gave up 1 base and J gave up 12 bases, with 27 bases separating them. The CDR3 region is CASSLGYRDTPRQRHTF. The CDR3 DNA follows: TGTGCCAGCAGCTTAGGCTACCGGGACACCCCTCGACAAAGACACACCTTC.

The gene calls are TRBV7-9 and TRBJ2-5; D remains unclear. This CDR3 is 14 amino acids long. The germline V and J ends were trimmed by 1 base and 2 bases, with 8 bases remaining between them. Germline CDR1 and CDR2: SEHNR and FQNEAQ (reference sequence). Here the CDR3 DNA reads TGTGCCAGCAGCTTAGTTGGGCTACAAGAGACCCAGTACTTC. This gives the protein CASSLVGLQETQYF.

Details on this clone: This CDR3 is also generated by other DNA sequences in the sample. The chain recombines TRBV5-6 with TRBJ2-7; D is uncertain. Germline CDR1 SGHDT, CDR2 YYEEEE. The CDR3 totals 14 residues. Trimming removed 4 bases at V and 0 bases at J, with 11 bases between. This CDR3 is CASSLVGRSYEQYF. The CDR3 DNA sequence: TGTGCCAGCAGCCTGGTTGGGCGCTCCTACGAGCAGTACTTC.

The V gene is TRBV27, the J gene TRBJ2-7, with 8 nucleotides matching TRBD2. The CDR3 totals 15 residues. CDR1 MNHEY and CDR2 SMNVEV come from the germline V gene (reference sequence). J lost 2 bases, V lost 4 bases, and 7 bases had no gene match. This CDR3 is CASSSRLALTYEQYF. In nucleotides, the CDR3 is TGTGCCAGCAGTTCGCGACTAGCGTTAACCTACGAGCAGTACTTC.

The chain carries TRBV10-1 and TRBJ2-7; the D is unclear. The CDR3 covers 13 residues. V lost 2 bases to trimming and J lost 0 bases, with 5 bases between them. Germline CDR1 is WNHNN and CDR2 is SYGVQD (reference sequence). The CDR3 region is CASSEDLSYEQYF. The CDR3 DNA sequence: TGCGCCAGCAGTGAGGACCTCTCCTACGAGCAGTACTTC.

The chain joins TRBV6-1 to TRBJ2-1; D unresolved. The V gene lost 6 bases and the J gene lost 0 bases, with 6 bases spanning the gap. The germline CDR1 and CDR2 sequences are MNHNS and SASEGT. The CDR3 has 13 residues. CDR3 DNA sequence: TGTGCCAGCAGATCTCGCTCCTACAATGAGCAGTTCTTC. It yields the protein CASRSRSYNEQFF.

The chain is built from TRBV11-2 and TRBJ2-4; 7 bases are shared with TRBD1. V trimming: 5 bases; J trimming: 0 bases; junction bases outside the gene matches: 10. Germline assignment: CDR1 SGHAT and CDR2 FQNNGV. This CDR3 is 17 amino acids long. Here the CDR3 reads CASSDGTAQLAKNIQYF. The CDR3 DNA is TGTGCCAGCAGCGATGGGACAGCGCAACTAGCCAAAAACATTCAGTACTTC. Combining the CDR3 with reference TRBV11-2 and TRBJ2-4 gives the whole variable domain EAGVAQSPRYKIIEKRQSVAFWCNPISGHATLYWYQQILGQGPKLLIQFQNNGVVDDSQLPKDRFSAERLKGVDSTLKIQPAKLEDSAVYLCASSDGTAQLAKNIQYFGAGTRLSVL.

This clone was counted a few times. The rearrangement joins TRBV29-1 to TRBJ2-1, with 12 bases matching TRBD2. The CDR3 totals 17 residues. CDR1 and CDR2 (germline): SQVTM, ANQGSEA. V lost 6 bases and J lost 8; bases outside the gene matches: 17. The CDR3, as DNA: TGCAGCGTCAGACTAGCGGGAGTGTTGGCCGAAGTCGATGAGCAGTTCTTC. It specifies CSVRLAGVLAEVDEQFF.

The genes are TRBV11-2 and TRBJ2-5; 9 bases are a match to TRBD1. The end of the DNA is better explained by TRBJ2-7, so the J call may be wrong. Germline V lookup: CDR1 SGHAT, CDR2 FQNNGV. The CDR3 has 14 amino acids. CDR3 amino acids: CASRKPGQGYEQYF. CDR3 coding DNA: TGTGCCAGCAGGAAACCGGGACAGGGCTACGAGCAGTACTTC.

Note on this clone: This specimen includes other DNA sequences encoding the same CDR3. The rearrangement uses TRBV4-1 and TRBJ2-1; tentative D call: TRBD1 (6 bases). CDR1 MGHRA and CDR2 YSYEKL come from the germline V gene. The CDR3 has 15 residues. Deletions cut 0 bases from V and 4 bases from J, with 10 bases between. CDR3 amino acids: CASSQEGASYNEQFF. In DNA form, the CDR3 reads TGCGCCAGCAGCCAAGAGGGGGCGTCTTACAATGAGCAGTTCTTC.

On this clone: This CDR3 is also generated by other DNA sequences in the sample. The rearrangement joins TRBV11-2 to TRBJ2-2, with D hard to call. This CDR3 comprises 11 residues. Trimming removed 3 bases at V and 7 bases at J, with 3 bases between. The V gene's germline CDR1 is SGHAT and CDR2 FQNNGV. CDR3 loop: CASSLVGELFF. The CDR3 nucleotides read TGTGCCAGCAGCTTGGTCGGGGAGCTGTTTTTT.

This chain joins TRBV7-9 and TRBJ2-1, with D maybe TRBD2 (6 bases). The CDR3 is 15 residues long. CDR1 is SEHNR, CDR2 FQNEAQ, per germline (reference sequence). Trimming shortened V by 5 bases and J by 4 bases, and 15 bases separated the two germline ends. CDR3 in amino acids: CASSPGLSRYNEQFF. The CDR3 DNA reads as TGTGCCAGCAGCCCGGGACTCTCAAGGTACAATGAGCAGTTCTTC. Variable domain in full (rest from reference TRBV7-9 and TRBJ2-1): DTGVSQNPRHKITKRGQNVTFRCDPISEHNRLYWYRQTLGQGPEFLTYFQNEAQLEKSRLLSDRFSAERPKGSFSTLEIQRTEQGDSAMYLCASSPGLSRYNEQFFGPGTRLTVL.

J is TRBJ2-1 and V is TRBV5-1, with 11 bases that match TRBD2. This CDR3 region has 15 residues. Germline CDR1 is SGHRS and CDR2 is YFSETQ. Trimming removed 5 bases from V and 6 bases from J; junction bases left unmatched: 7. CDR3 in DNA: TGCGCCAGCAGTCGAGGGACTAGCGGCCTCAATGAGCAGTTCTTC. Its translation: CASSRGTSGLNEQFF. The whole variable domain, filled in from reference TRBV5-1 and TRBJ2-1, reads KAGVTQTPRYLIKTRGQQVTLSCSPISGHRSVSWYQQTPGQGLQFLFEYFSETQRNKGNFPGRFSGRQFSNSRSEMNVSTLELGDSALYLCASSRGTSGLNEQFFGPGTRLTVL.